Listed below are T cell receptor beta chains from one sample, sequenced in a study of blood T cells in healthy people across ages. A single record per CDR3 protein comes from TCRdb applying MiXCR to the 5' RACE reads. The sample shows about 780,000 distinct CDR3 sequences, 62% of them seen only once. Sequenced input: blood. All receptors derive from a man aged 25-45 years in good health. Each CDR3 is given with its conserved first and last residue. D genes are given only for firm matches. Clone size is stated in some rows and not others, as once, few, many or a class when expanded.

d_gene: TRBD1
v_gene: TRBV24-1
j_gene: TRBJ1-5
abundance: once
len: 15
CDR3nt: TGTGCCGCCAGTGACCGGGACAGGGGGCATCAGCCCCAGCATTTT
CDR3aa: CAASDRDRGHQPQHF

d_gene: .
v_gene: TRBV28
j_gene: TRBJ1-4
abundance: many
len: 14
CDR3nt: TGTGCCAGCAGCTCTGCCCTCTCAGGGGAAAAACTGTTTTTT
CDR3aa: CASSSALSGEKLFF

d_gene: .
v_gene: TRBV7-9
j_gene: TRBJ2-3
abundance: .
len: 12
CDR3nt: TGTGCCAGCACCCACGATAACAGTTACTTGTATTTT
CDR3aa: CASTHDNSYLYF

d_gene: TRBD1
v_gene: TRBV20-1
j_gene: TRBJ1-2
abundance: few
len: 15
CDR3nt: TGCAGTGCCCTGGGACAGGGGGTCTTTGTTTATGGCTACACCTTC
CDR3aa: CSALGQGVFVYGYTF

d_gene: TRBD1
v_gene: TRBV29-1
j_gene: TRBJ2-5
abundance: .
len: 12
CDR3nt: TGCAGCTCGAGGGGGCAGCAAGAGACCCAGTACTTC
CDR3aa: CSSRGQQETQYF

d_gene: .
v_gene: TRBV6-2/TRBV6-3
j_gene: TRBJ2-7
abundance: .
len: 13
CDR3nt: TGTGCCAGCAGTCGGGTAAGCTCCTACGAGCAGTACTTC
CDR3aa: CASSRVSSYEQYF

d_gene: TRBD1
v_gene: TRBV4-2
j_gene: TRBJ2-6
abundance: .
len: 16
CDR3nt: TGTGCCAGCAGCCTCACAGGGGAGTCTGGGGCCAACGTCCTGACTTTC
CDR3aa: CASSLTGESGANVLTF

d_gene: TRBD1
v_gene: TRBV20-1
j_gene: TRBJ1-5
abundance: few
len: 17
CDR3nt: TGCAGTGCTAGAGATCGGGACAGGCACAGGGATAATCAGCCCCAGCATTTT
CDR3aa: CSARDRDRHRDNQPQHF

d_gene: .
v_gene: TRBV7-3
j_gene: TRBJ2-3
abundance: .
len: 14
CDR3nt: TGTGCCAGCAGGGCAAGACAGGACCCAGATACGCAGTATTTT
CDR3aa: CASRARQDPDTQYF

d_gene: TRBD1
v_gene: TRBV29-1
j_gene: TRBJ1-2
abundance: .
len: 11
CDR3nt: TGCAGCGGGACAGGGGACTATGGCTACACCTTC
CDR3aa: CSGTGDYGYTF

d_gene: .
v_gene: TRBV7-3
j_gene: TRBJ2-1
abundance: .
len: 13
CDR3nt: TGTGCCAGCAGCTTAGAGAACTACAATGAGCAGTTCTTC
CDR3aa: CASSLENYNEQFF

d_gene: .
v_gene: TRBV20-1
j_gene: TRBJ2-7
abundance: .
len: 13
CDR3nt: TGCAGTGCTACCAGCCGGGGGGCCCACGAGCAGTACTTC
CDR3aa: CSATSRGAHEQYF

d_gene: .
v_gene: TRBV12-3/TRBV12-4
j_gene: TRBJ1-2
abundance: .
len: 12
CDR3nt: TGTGCCAGCACCCCGGCTGGCTATGGCTACACCTTC
CDR3aa: CASTPAGYGYTF

d_gene: TRBD2
v_gene: TRBV6-1
j_gene: TRBJ2-3
abundance: .
len: 19
CDR3nt: TGTGCCAGCAGTCGACTTACTAGCGGGGGGCCCAACCTCACAGATACGCAGTATTTT
CDR3aa: CASSRLTSGGPNLTDTQYF

d_gene: TRBD2
v_gene: TRBV15
j_gene: TRBJ2-1
abundance: .
len: 17
CDR3nt: TGTGCCACCAGTCTGACTAGCGGGGCGAGCGTCGGGGGTGAGCAGTTCTTC
CDR3aa: CATSLTSGASVGGEQFF

d_gene: .
v_gene: TRBV6-5
j_gene: TRBJ2-7
abundance: few
len: 13
CDR3nt: TGTGCCAGCAGCCGCCGTCCTCGGAACGAGCAGTACTTC
CDR3aa: CASSRRPRNEQYF

d_gene: .
v_gene: TRBV7-2
j_gene: TRBJ1-6
abundance: many
len: 17
CDR3nt: TGTGCCAGCAGCTTCGTGGGGGGCAACTCCTATAATTCACCCCTCCACTTT
CDR3aa: CASSFVGGNSYNSPLHF

d_gene: .
v_gene: TRBV12-3/TRBV12-4
j_gene: TRBJ2-3
abundance: .
len: 17
CDR3nt: TGTGCCAGCAGTTTCTTAGGGGGGGGCTTCCCCACAGATACGCAGTATTTT
CDR3aa: CASSFLGGGFPTDTQYF

d_gene: .
v_gene: TRBV20-1
j_gene: TRBJ2-3
abundance: .
len: 11
CDR3nt: TGCAGTGCTAGCAGGGACCATACGCAGTATTTT
CDR3aa: CSASRDHTQYF

d_gene: .
v_gene: TRBV2
j_gene: TRBJ2-4
abundance: .
len: 16
CDR3nt: TGTGCCAGCAGGTTGGGAGGCGACAGAATAAAAAACATTCAGTACTTC
CDR3aa: CASRLGGDRIKNIQYF

d_gene: TRBD1
v_gene: TRBV25-1
j_gene: TRBJ1-2
abundance: few
len: 16
CDR3nt: TGTGCCAGCAGTGATTCACAGGGGTTCGTAACCTATGGCTACACCTTC
CDR3aa: CASSDSQGFVTYGYTF

d_gene: TRBD1
v_gene: TRBV4-2
j_gene: TRBJ1-5
abundance: .
len: 20
CDR3nt: TGTGCCAGCAGCCAAGAAGTTGGGGGACAGGGGCTAAATAGCAATCAGCCCCAGCATTTT
CDR3aa: CASSQEVGGQGLNSNQPQHF

d_gene: TRBD1
v_gene: TRBV3-1
j_gene: TRBJ1-4
abundance: once
len: 15
CDR3nt: TGTGCCAGCAGCCCCTTCCGGGACAGTGGGGAAAAACTGTTTTTT
CDR3aa: CASSPFRDSGEKLFF

d_gene: TRBD2
v_gene: TRBV3-1
j_gene: TRBJ2-4
abundance: .
len: 14
CDR3nt: TGTGCCAGCAGCCAGTATACCGCCGGGACTAGCGTGTACTTC
CDR3aa: CASSQYTAGTSVYF

d_gene: .
v_gene: TRBV12-3/TRBV12-4
j_gene: TRBJ2-1
abundance: .
len: 15
CDR3nt: TGTGCCAGCAGTTTGGGTCTAAGTCCCTACAATGAGCAGTTCTTC
CDR3aa: CASSLGLSPYNEQFF

d_gene: .
v_gene: TRBV7-9
j_gene: TRBJ1-1
abundance: .
len: 14
CDR3nt: TGTGCCAGCAGCTCGACAGAAATGAACACTGAAGCTTTCTTT
CDR3aa: CASSSTEMNTEAFF

d_gene: .
v_gene: TRBV7-2
j_gene: TRBJ2-7
abundance: .
len: 15
CDR3nt: TGTGCCAGCAGCACACGCAGCGGGCGGGCCTACGAGCAGTACTTC
CDR3aa: CASSTRSGRAYEQYF

d_gene: .
v_gene: TRBV7-2
j_gene: TRBJ2-3
abundance: .
len: 15
CDR3nt: TGTGCCAGCAGCTTAACAGGACACGTCACAGATACGCAGTATTTT
CDR3aa: CASSLTGHVTDTQYF

d_gene: .
v_gene: TRBV6-5
j_gene: TRBJ1-6
abundance: .
len: 15
CDR3nt: TGTGCCAGCAGTTACTTGCGGATCAATAATTCACCCCTCCACTTT
CDR3aa: CASSYLRINNSPLHF

d_gene: TRBD1
v_gene: TRBV25-1
j_gene: TRBJ1-1
abundance: .
len: 16
CDR3nt: TGTGCCAGCAGTGACCCGAAAGGGACAGCGAACACTGAAGCTTTCTTT
CDR3aa: CASSDPKGTANTEAFF

d_gene: .
v_gene: TRBV10-3
j_gene: TRBJ2-7
abundance: .
len: 16
CDR3nt: TGTGCCACTCAGCCAACACCAGGGATGACCCACTACGAGCAGTACTTC
CDR3aa: CATQPTPGMTHYEQYF

d_gene: TRBD1
v_gene: TRBV3-1
j_gene: TRBJ1-6
abundance: .
len: 14
CDR3nt: TGTGCCAGCAGCTGGGACAGGAGGAATTCACCCCTCCACTTT
CDR3aa: CASSWDRRNSPLHF

d_gene: TRBD1
v_gene: TRBV27
j_gene: TRBJ2-7
abundance: .
len: 15
CDR3nt: TGTGCCAGCAGTTTGGGGACAGGGAACAACCACGAGCAGTACTTC
CDR3aa: CASSLGTGNNHEQYF

d_gene: TRBD1
v_gene: TRBV6-5
j_gene: TRBJ1-2
abundance: once
len: 15
CDR3nt: TGTGCCAGCAGTTCGGGACAGGCGCTTAACTATGGCTACACCTTC
CDR3aa: CASSSGQALNYGYTF

d_gene: .
v_gene: TRBV18
j_gene: TRBJ2-7
abundance: .
len: 16
CDR3nt: TGTGCCAGCTCACCCAGCCCCACTAGAGCAGGGAGCGAGCAGTACTTC
CDR3aa: CASSPSPTRAGSEQYF

d_gene: .
v_gene: TRBV20-1
j_gene: TRBJ2-1
abundance: .
len: 14
CDR3nt: TGCAGTGCTAGATTGGCGAGGAGGGACTGTGGGCAGTTCTTC
CDR3aa: CSARLARRDCGQFF

d_gene: .
v_gene: TRBV20-1
j_gene: TRBJ2-5
abundance: .
len: 12
CDR3nt: TGCAGTGCTAGAGGGGGTCGGGAGACCCAGTACTTC
CDR3aa: CSARGGRETQYF

d_gene: .
v_gene: TRBV20-1
j_gene: TRBJ2-1
abundance: .
len: 14
CDR3nt: TGCAGTGCTTCTGACAGGAGGAGATACAATGAGCAGTTCTTC
CDR3aa: CSASDRRRYNEQFF

d_gene: TRBD2
v_gene: TRBV29-1
j_gene: TRBJ2-7
abundance: .
len: 14
CDR3nt: TGCAGCGTTGAAGGGGCTAGCGGGAGGTACGAGCAGTACTTC
CDR3aa: CSVEGASGRYEQYF

d_gene: .
v_gene: TRBV6-5
j_gene: TRBJ2-7
abundance: .
len: 15
CDR3nt: TGTGCCAGCAGTTCACCGCGACAGGCCTCCTACGAGCAGTACTTC
CDR3aa: CASSSPRQASYEQYF

d_gene: TRBD2
v_gene: TRBV20-1
j_gene: TRBJ2-4
abundance: .
len: 13
CDR3nt: TGCAGTGCCACAGGGACTAGCTCAAACATTCAGTACTTC
CDR3aa: CSATGTSSNIQYF

d_gene: TRBD1
v_gene: TRBV4-3
j_gene: TRBJ1-2
abundance: .
len: 15
CDR3nt: TGCGCCAGCAGCCAAGATCCCCAGGGGGCATATGGCTACACCTTC
CDR3aa: CASSQDPQGAYGYTF